This entry lists 16 T cell receptor beta chains sequenced from one sample in a study of response to subunit inactivated influenza vaccine. Via MiXCR, TCRdb re-called the RT-PCR reads, giving one row per CDR3 protein. The table includes about 540,000 distinct CDR3 sequences, 20% to 25% detected once. These data were likewise used in another study, on T cells expressing NK-cell markers. That work adds: cDNA encoding TCR beta was synthesized via 5'RACE template switching incorporating UMIs.

The sample in question was CD4+ T cells sorted from PBMCs, obtained about 11 days after vaccination. The receptor set was obtained from a man aged 45-65 years who received an inactivated influenza vaccine.

Comments on this clonotype: One junction end disagrees with the germline gene, perhaps due to a read error. The rearrangement joins TRBV5-1 to TRBJ2-7, with 12 positions matching TRBD1. The CDR3 runs to 15 residues. Per germline, CDR1 SGHRS and CDR2 YFSETQ. The CDR3 is CASRAGTGGSNEQYF. The CDR3 DNA reads TGCGCCAGCAGGGCCGGGACAGGGGGCTCCAACGAGCAGTACTTC.

Only a few counts were recorded for this clonotype. The chain couples TRBV6-6 to TRBJ1-2, with TRBD1 matching over 7 bases. Germline assignment: CDR1 MNHNY and CDR2 SVGAGI (reference sequence). The V and J ends lost 7 bases and 2 bases, in that order; junction bases with no gene match: 4. The CDR3 runs to 13 residues. Here the CDR3 DNA reads TGTGCCAGCACCGCGGGACAGAACTATGGCTACACCTTC. This encodes CASTAGQNYGYTF.

CDR3 residues: CASSGERDSYEQYF. The CDR3 DNA reads TGTGCCAGCAGTGGTGAGCGGGACTCCTACGAGCAGTACTTC. The chain combines TRBV6-1 with TRBJ2-7; 7 nucleotides line up with TRBD2. This CDR3 is 14 amino acids long. Germline V gene sequence: CDR1 MNHNS, CDR2 SASEGT. The ends lost 4 bases at V and 0 bases at J; junction bases unmatched: 3.

This clonotype has just a few counts. The chain uses TRBV6-5 and TRBJ2-7, with 10 bases lining up with TRBD1. The germline V gene encodes CDR1 MNHEY and CDR2 SVGAGI. This CDR3 spans 17 amino acids. V dropped 2 bases and J dropped 5; count of bases not matched to a gene: 12. The CDR3 here is CASSYLTGTGVRDEQYF. CDR3 in DNA: TGTGCCAGCAGTTACCTCACCGGGACAGGGGTCCGTGACGAGCAGTACTTC.

CDR3 residues: CAISTKTGGARLIYEQYF. The CDR3 nucleotides read TGTGCCATCAGTACAAAAACAGGGGGCGCGAGATTAATCTACGAGCAGTACTTC. J is TRBJ2-7 and V is TRBV10-3; TRBD1 matches at 9 bases. Losses at the gene ends were 5 bases for V and 3 bases for J; bases not matched to a gene: 17. In germline, CDR1 is ENHRY, CDR2 SYGVKD. The CDR3 sequence is 18 residues long.

This clonotype has only a few counts. The rearrangement links TRBV12-3 or TRBV12-4 to TRBJ2-3; D may be TRBD2 (6 bases). V dropped 0 bases and J dropped 5 bases, with 9 bases sitting between them. The CDR3 has 14 residues. Written as DNA, the CDR3 is TGTGCCAGCAGTTTAGCAGGAGGGGTAGATACGCAGTATTTT. This encodes CASSLAGGVDTQYF.

This rearrangement joins TRBV20-1 to TRBJ1-2; no firm D call. The CDR3 has 13 amino acids. The germline V gene encodes CDR1 DFQATT and CDR2 SNEGSKA (reference sequence). V lost 3 bases and J 6 bases, leaving 14 bases between the germline ends. In DNA, the CDR3 is TGCAGTGCTAGCGGATCTCCGGAAGATGGCTACACCTTC. Translation: CSASGSPEDGYTF.

This clonotype occurred a few times. The J gene is TRBJ1-1, the V gene TRBV11-2; the D is unclear. V lost 5 bases and J 5 bases, leaving 12 bases between the germline ends. CDR1 and CDR2 (germline): SGHAT, FQNNGV. This CDR3 comprises 13 residues. CDR3 sequence (DNA): TGTGCCAGCAGCGCGTCGGTCAGGACTGAAGCTTTCTTT. Protein sequence: CASSASVRTEAFF.

In this sample, this clonotype turned up a few times. The rearrangement joins TRBV4-3 to TRBJ2-7, with TRBD2 identical over 10 bases. The CDR3 covers 15 residues. Germline assignment: CDR1 LGHNA and CDR2 YSLEER. After removal of 0 bases from V and 3 bases from J, the junction contained 2 bases not matched to a gene. CDR3 in amino acids: CASSQEKRGGYEQYF. The CDR3 nucleotides are TGCGCCAGCAGCCAAGAGAAGCGGGGGGGCTACGAGCAGTACTTC.

This chain links TRBV5-1 with TRBJ2-5; TRBD2 might be the D (5 bases). V dropped 0 bases and J dropped 3 bases, with 18 bases sitting between them. Germline V gene sequence: CDR1 SGHRS, CDR2 YFSETQ. The CDR3 is 17 residues long. The CDR3: CASSLVARGGIKETQYF. Here the CDR3 DNA reads TGCGCCAGCAGCTTGGTCGCCCGGGGTGGGATAAAAGAGACCCAGTACTTC.

A few counts support this clonotype. This may be a read error: a much more frequent sequence differs by one nucleotide. The genes are TRBV11-2 and TRBJ1-3; D call uncertain. The CDR3 covers 13 residues. Trimming removed 6 bases at V and 0 bases at J, with 6 bases between. Germline CDR1 and CDR2: SGHAT and FQNNGV. The CDR3 DNA reads as TGTGCCAGCAGACCGAGCTCTGGAAACACCATATATTTT. Translating it yields CASRPSSGNTIYF.

The chain links TRBV6-5 to TRBJ2-4; TRBD2 agrees at 7 bases. Germline trimming cut 0 bases from V and 2 bases from J; bases unmatched to any gene: 13. Germline V gene data show CDR1 as MNHEY and CDR2 as SVGAGI. The CDR3 loop spans 19 amino acids. CDR3 bases: TGTGCCAGCAGTTACTCGGTGGGAGGGCCAGGACTAACCAAAAACATTCAGTACTTC. It specifies CASSYSVGGPGLTKNIQYF.

The genes are TRBV29-1 and TRBJ2-7; 7 nucleotides line up with TRBD2. The CDR3 totals 13 residues. Looked up from germline, CDR1 is SQVTM and CDR2 is ANQGSEA. With 6 bases clipped from V and 7 bases from J, the junction kept 12 bases outside the gene matches. The CDR3 nucleotides read TGCAGCGTAATTTCAGCGGGGCGCGGGGAGCAGTACTTC. Translating gives CSVISAGRGEQYF.

The CDR3 sequence is CSALQGPPGEQYF. The CDR3 DNA sequence: TGCAGCGCTCTACAGGGGCCCCCGGGGGAGCAGTACTTC. The gene calls are TRBV29-1 and TRBJ2-7; 7 positions match TRBD1. Germline assignment: CDR1 SQVTM and CDR2 ANQGSEA. V gave up 7 bases and J gave up 7 bases; unmatched junction bases: 13. The CDR3 is 13 amino acids.

V gene TRBV20-1 combines with J gene TRBJ2-1; TRBD2 aligns across 16 bases. With 3 bases clipped from V and 10 bases from J, the junction kept 15 bases outside the gene matches. Germline V lookup: CDR1 DFQATT, CDR2 SNEGSKA (reference sequence). This CDR3 spans 18 amino acids. The CDR3 DNA is TGCAGTGCTAGTGAGCCGGGACTAGCGGGAGGGCGGAAGGAGGAGCAGTTCTTC. Its translation: CSASEPGLAGGRKEEQFF.

This clonotype came up a few times. The CDR3 region has the DNA TGTGCCAGCAGAATCCCCTCTAAGCTCGCGGAGTCCTACGAGCAGTACTTC. This encodes CASRIPSKLAESYEQYF. The V gene is TRBV6-2 or TRBV6-3, the J gene TRBJ2-7; no definite D call. Germline V gives CDR1 MNHEY, CDR2 SVGEGT. CDR3 length equals 17 residues. V lost 6 bases and J lost 1, with 22 bases in between.